These 32 T cell receptor beta chains originate from one sample sequenced in a study of PD-L1 blockade in urothelial cancer. TCRdb keeps only in-frame clones here, not all; method: immunoSEQ multiplex PCR. The table has 70,000 to 75,000 clones, 84% seen once; the top ten hold roughly 4.8%. Source: PBMCs, taken around atezolizumab (anti-PD-L1) treatment. Receptor source: a man aged 65-85 years with urothelial cancer.

The chain employs TRBV27 and TRBJ2-1, with D perhaps TRBD1 (5 bases). V gave up 2 bases and J gave up 6 bases, with 8 bases separating them. The germline gives CDR1 MNHEY, CDR2 SMNVEV (reference sequence). The CDR3 is 13 amino acids. CDR3 loop: CASSLQGFNEQFF. In nucleotides, the CDR3 is TGTGCCAGCAGTTTACAGGGTTTCAATGAGCAGTTCTTC.

The rearrangement links TRBV5-6 to TRBJ1-4, with 7 bases matching TRBD1. The length of the CDR3 is 17 residues. The V segment lost 2 bases and the J segment 6 bases; nucleotides outside the gene matches: 13. In germline, CDR1 is SGHDT, CDR2 YYEEEE. The CDR3 reads CASSFIRGRGNDEKLFF. The CDR3 DNA is TGTGCCAGCAGCTTCATACGGGGCAGGGGGAACGATGAAAAACTGTTTTTT.

This sequence joins TRBV18 and TRBJ2-1, with 8 bases lining up with TRBD1. V shed 3 bases, J shed 5 bases, and the junction held 3 bases outside the gene matches. The CDR3 spans 14 residues. The germline V gene has CDR1 KGHSH and CDR2 LQKENI. This CDR3 is CASSPTGAHNEQFF. Written as DNA, the CDR3 is TGTGCCAGCTCACCGACAGGGGCCCACAATGAGCAGTTCTTC.

V and J are TRBV19 and TRBJ2-2; D may be TRBD2 (6 bases). V was shortened by 3 bases and J by 5 bases, with 19 bases between the two germline ends. The length of the CDR3 is 17 residues. The V gene's germline CDR1 is LNHDA and CDR2 SQIVND (reference sequence). CDR3 nucleotide sequence: TGTGCCAGTAGTATGCCGGAGGGCCAACGCGATACCGGGGAGCTGTTTTTT. Protein sequence: CASSMPEGQRDTGELFF. Full variable domain (remainder filled in from reference TRBV19 and TRBJ2-2): DGGITQSPKYLFRKEGQNVTLSCEQNLNHDAMYWYRQDPGQGLRLIYYSQIVNDFQKGDIAEGYSVSREKKESFPLTVTSAQKNPTAFYLCASSMPEGQRDTGELFFGEGSRLTVL.

The chain has TRBV19 and TRBJ1-5; no reliable D call. The CDR3 sequence is 14 residues long. Per germline, CDR1 LNHDA and CDR2 SQIVND (reference sequence). Trimming removed 3 bases from V and 7 bases from J, with 13 bases in between. As DNA, the CDR3 is TGTGCCAGTAGTATCCTAGGCGGTGGGCAGCCCCAGCATTTT. It specifies CASSILGGGQPQHF.

V gene TRBV2 combines with J gene TRBJ2-1, with 9 bases matching TRBD1. From germline, CDR1 is SNHLY and CDR2 FYNNEI. V lost 5 bases and J lost 4; bases outside the gene matches: 9. There are 16 residues in the CDR3. The CDR3 sequence is CASSWAQGASYNEQFF. DNA for the CDR3: TGTGCCAGCAGTTGGGCACAGGGGGCGAGTTACAATGAGCAGTTCTTC.

The V call is TRBV4-1, the J call TRBJ2-5; TRBD2 matches 15 bases. The CDR3 totals 20 residues. Trimming at V came to 3 bases and at J to 4 bases, leaving 15 bases not matched to a gene. CDR1 and CDR2 from the germline V gene are MGHRA and YSYEKL. The CDR3 sequence is CASSQYPGTSGRIVTETQYF. The CDR3, as DNA: TGCGCCAGCAGCCAGTACCCCGGGACTAGCGGGAGGATTGTTACAGAGACCCAGTACTTC.

V gene TRBV10-2 combines with J gene TRBJ1-3; 7 positions agree with TRBD1. This CDR3 spans 15 amino acids. V lost 5 bases, J lost 4 bases, and 8 bases stayed unmatched. Germline-derived CDR1 and CDR2 are WSHSY and SAAADI. The CDR3 bases are TGCGCCAGCAGTCCTACGACAGGGCACGGAAACACCATATATTTT. This sequence encodes CASSPTTGHGNTIYF.

The rearrangement uses TRBV27 and TRBJ1-2; D possibly corresponds to TRBD1 (6 bases). The CDR3 loop spans 15 amino acids. Germline CDR1 and CDR2: MNHEY and SMNVEV (reference sequence). V dropped 4 bases and J dropped 4 bases, with 16 bases sitting between them. The DNA for the CDR3 is TGTGCCAGCAGTTCCAGGACAGCGTCTGCCTATGGCTACACCTTC. This sequence encodes CASSSRTASAYGYTF.

Turning to this clone: The junction does not match germline at one end; this may be a read error. The gene calls are TRBV18 and TRBJ2-7; 8 bases line up with TRBD1. CDR1 KGHSH and CDR2 LQKENI come from the germline V gene. This CDR3 is built from 15 residues. The CDR3 DNA follows: TGTACCAGCTCACGAGGACAGGGAAGCTCCTACGAGCAGTACTTC. Its protein product is CTSSRGQGSSYEQYF.

The chain is built from TRBV6-1 and TRBJ1-1, with 7 bases lining up with TRBD1. The V gene end was trimmed by 5 bases and the J gene end by 0 bases; junction bases not matched to a gene: 6. Germline CDR1 MNHNS, CDR2 SASEGT. This CDR3 contains 15 residues. The CDR3 spells CASSTKGTVNTEAFF. The CDR3 nucleotides are TGTGCCAGCAGTACCAAGGGGACAGTGAACACTGAAGCTTTCTTT.

In its sample, this clone was seen once. This rearrangement joins TRBV9 to TRBJ2-6; the match to TRBD1 covers 10 bases. The germline gives CDR1 SGDLS, CDR2 YYNGEE. This CDR3 has 16 residues. With 3 bases clipped from V and 3 bases from J, the junction kept 3 bases outside the gene matches. The CDR3, as DNA: TGTGCCAGCAGCGGGGACAGGGGAAGTGGGGCCAACGTCCTGACTTTC. It encodes CASSGDRGSGANVLTF.

The chain employs TRBV28 and TRBJ2-1, with TRBD2 identical over 13 bases. Germline lookup yields CDR1 MDHEN and CDR2 SYDVKM. J gave up 4 bases and V 7 bases, and 10 bases lay outside the gene matches. The CDR3 spans 17 residues. The CDR3 protein is CASINYGTSGAYNEQFF. In DNA form, the CDR3 reads TGTGCCAGCATCAACTACGGGACTAGCGGGGCATACAATGAGCAGTTCTTC.

This chain connects TRBV7-8 to TRBJ1-5, with D maybe TRBD1 (6 bases). The V gene lost 1 base and the J gene lost 2 bases, with 9 bases spanning the gap. The CDR3 contains 15 residues. CDR1 and CDR2 (germline): SGHVS, FQNEAQ. Written as DNA, the CDR3 is TGTGCCAGCAGCTTAGACAGGGTAGGCAATCAGCCCCAGCATTTT. This sequence encodes CASSLDRVGNQPQHF.

V gene TRBV9 combines with J gene TRBJ2-2; tentative D call: TRBD2 (5 bases). The CDR3 length is 16 residues. V was cut by 0 bases and J by 4 bases, with 13 bases left in between. Germline V gene data show CDR1 as SGDLS and CDR2 as YYNGEE. The CDR3 is CASSVEVLVGTGELFF. In nucleotides, the CDR3 is TGTGCCAGCAGCGTAGAAGTACTAGTGGGCACCGGGGAGCTGTTTTTT. The whole variable domain, remainder taken from reference TRBV9 and TRBJ2-2, is DSGVTQTPKHLITATGQRVTLRCSPRSGDLSVYWYQQSLDQGLQFLIQYYNGEERAKGNILERFSAQQFPDLHSELNLSSLELGDSALYFCASSVEVLVGTGELFFGEGSRLTVL.

The rearrangement links TRBV6-1 to TRBJ1-3; 7 bases line up with TRBD1. CDR3 length equals 17 residues. The V gene end was trimmed by 3 bases and the J gene end by 5 bases; junction bases not matched to a gene: 13. CDR1 and CDR2 from the germline V gene are MNHNS and SASEGT. The CDR3 DNA sequence: TGTGCCAGCAGTGAGGAAGGGCGACAGGGATTGAGAAACACCATATATTTT. Its protein product is CASSEEGRQGLRNTIYF.

As to this clone: A junction end diverges from the germline sequence, so it may reflect a read error. The chain is built from TRBV28 and TRBJ2-1, with 7 bases matching TRBD2. CDR1 is MDHEN, CDR2 SYDVKM, per germline. This CDR3 has 13 residues. For the CDR3, the DNA is TGTGCCAGCCGTTTTAGCGGGCCTAATGAGCAGTTCTTC. Its translation: CASRFSGPNEQFF.

This chain connects TRBV11-2 to TRBJ2-7, with D perhaps TRBD2 (6 bases). With 7 bases removed from V and 0 bases from J, the gap between germline ends came to 19 bases. The germline CDR1 and CDR2 sequences are SGHAT and FQNNGV. The CDR3 extends over 16 amino acids. Here the CDR3 reads CASNDPGGASSYEQYF. The CDR3 DNA reads as TGTGCCAGCAACGACCCGGGCGGGGCCAGCTCCTACGAGCAGTACTTC.

The chain joins TRBV7-9 to TRBJ2-5; D gene uncertain. V lost 4 bases to trimming and J lost 4 bases, with 16 bases between them. This CDR3 comprises 15 residues. CDR1 is SEHNR and CDR2 is FQNEAQ in the germline V gene (reference sequence). CDR3 in amino acids: CASSWSFPPGETQYF. Written as DNA, the CDR3 is TGTGCCAGCAGCTGGTCTTTCCCACCGGGAGAGACCCAGTACTTC.

This clone was seen once. This chain links TRBV19 with TRBJ2-3; D is possibly TRBD1 (6 bases). Germline assignment: CDR1 LNHDA and CDR2 SQIVND (reference sequence). V lost 5 bases and J 1 base, leaving 13 bases between the germline ends. This CDR3 region has 15 residues. Written as DNA, the CDR3 is TGTGCCAGTAGTCCGAGGCGACAGGGCACAGATACGCAGTATTTT. This codes for CASSPRRQGTDTQYF. Filled out from reference TRBV19 and TRBJ2-3, the complete variable domain reads DGGITQSPKYLFRKEGQNVTLSCEQNLNHDAMYWYRQDPGQGLRLIYYSQIVNDFQKGDIAEGYSVSREKKESFPLTVTSAQKNPTAFYLCASSPRRQGTDTQYFGPGTRLTVL.

The V and J genes are TRBV28 and TRBJ1-5, with TRBD1 as a possible D gene (5 bases). Germline V gene data show CDR1 as MDHEN and CDR2 as SYDVKM. The CDR3 runs 15 residues. V lost 2 bases, J lost 5 bases, and 13 bases lay in between. CDR3 sequence (DNA): TGTGCCAGCAGTTTAATAGGTCAGGGATATCAGCCCCAGCATTTT. Its translation is CASSLIGQGYQPQHF.

The chain joins TRBV27 to TRBJ2-4; TRBD1 is a possible D gene (5 bases). Trimming took 5 bases from V and 0 from J, leaving 14 bases between them. CDR3 length: 16 residues. Germline assignment: CDR1 MNHEY and CDR2 SMNVEV (reference sequence). The CDR3 bases are TGTGCCAGCAGTACTATAGGGGTTGTAGCCAAAAACATTCAGTACTTC. Amino acid sequence: CASSTIGVVAKNIQYF.

The V gene is TRBV7-8, the J gene TRBJ2-7, with D hard to call. This CDR3 spans 12 amino acids. Trimming shortened V by 5 bases and J by 6 bases, and 11 bases separated the two germline ends. CDR1 and CDR2 from the germline V gene are SGHVS and FQNEAQ. This CDR3 is CASSPQALEQYF. The CDR3 bases are TGTGCCAGCAGCCCCCAGGCCCTCGAGCAGTACTTC.

This clone showed up just once. The V call is TRBV28, the J call TRBJ2-1; TRBD2 might be the D (7 bases). The germline gives CDR1 MDHEN, CDR2 SYDVKM. The CDR3 is 13 residues long. The V end lost 7 bases, the J end lost 2 bases, and 9 bases lay between the germline ends. CDR3 DNA: TGTGCCAGCAAGGGGGGGACCTACAATGAGCAGTTCTTC. This codes for CASKGGTYNEQFF.

The genes are TRBV5-1 and TRBJ1-5, with D possibly matching TRBD1 (5 bases). Deletions cut 2 bases from V and 5 bases from J, with 8 bases between. Germline assignment: CDR1 SGHRS and CDR2 YFSETQ. There are 13 residues in the CDR3. The CDR3 DNA reads as TGCGCCAGCAGCTTCGGGGGGGATCAGCCCCAGCATTTT. Translation gives CASSFGGDQPQHF.

The chain is built from TRBV7-6 and TRBJ2-5; the match to TRBD2 covers 9 bases. The length of the CDR3 is 16 residues. Trimming at V came to 2 bases and at J to 5 bases, leaving 9 bases not matched to a gene. CDR1 is SGHVS and CDR2 is FNYEAQ in the germline V gene. The DNA for the CDR3 is TGTGCCAGCAGCTTATTTTTAGCGGGAGCTGGGGAGACCCAGTACTTC. It translates to CASSLFLAGAGETQYF.

The count of this clone is one. This sequence joins TRBV19 and TRBJ1-5; TRBD1 matches at 7 bases. CDR1 is LNHDA and CDR2 is SQIVND in the germline V gene (reference sequence). The V segment lost 3 bases and the J segment 7 bases; nucleotides outside the gene matches: 9. The CDR3 is 15 residues long. The CDR3 loop is CASSMGAPGGQPQHF. CDR3 sequence (DNA): TGTGCCAGTAGTATGGGGGCGCCAGGGGGGCAGCCCCAGCATTTT.

This clone has a single count. This chain joins TRBV7-2 and TRBJ2-7, with D perhaps TRBD1 (6 bases). The germline V gene has CDR1 SGHTA and CDR2 FQGNSA. V gave up 5 bases and J gave up 3 bases, with 8 bases separating them. The CDR3 is 12 amino acids. The CDR3 nucleotides read TGTGCCAGCAGCAGGGACAACTACGAGCAGTACTTC. Amino acid sequence: CASSRDNYEQYF.

The chain combines TRBV28 with TRBJ2-7; D might be TRBD2 (5 bases). Deletions cut 5 bases from V and 0 bases from J, with 14 bases between. This CDR3 comprises 15 residues. The germline CDR1 and CDR2 sequences are MDHEN and SYDVKM. CDR3 coding DNA: TGTGCCAGCAGTCCAAGCCCCGGGGTCTCCTACGAGCAGTACTTC. The encoded protein is CASSPSPGVSYEQYF. Combining the CDR3 with reference TRBV28 and TRBJ2-7 gives the whole variable domain DVKVTQSSRYLVKRTGEKVFLECVQDMDHENMFWYRQDPGLGLRLIYFSYDVKMKEKGDIPEGYSVSREKKERFSLILESASTNQTSMYLCASSPSPGVSYEQYFGPGTRLTVT.

The V call is TRBV29-1, the J call TRBJ2-5; possible D gene TRBD2, 6 bases. The CDR3 spans 12 residues. The germline V and J ends were trimmed by 5 bases and 4 bases, with 11 bases remaining between them. Per germline, CDR1 SQVTM and CDR2 ANQGSEA. The CDR3 sequence: CSVSLGGETQYF. Written as DNA, the CDR3 is TGCAGCGTTTCGCTGGGAGGAGAGACCCAGTACTTC.

The chain uses TRBV5-6 and TRBJ2-1; TRBD2 might be the D (6 bases). The CDR3 extends over 14 amino acids. Germline V CDR1 and CDR2: SGHDT, YYEEEE. Trimming shortened V by 6 bases and J by 2 bases, and 12 bases separated the two germline ends. This CDR3 reads CASTAGTPYNEQFF. DNA of the CDR3: TGTGCCAGCACCGCCGGGACTCCCTACAATGAGCAGTTCTTC.

The chain couples TRBV28 to TRBJ2-1, with D perhaps TRBD2 (6 bases). Germline V CDR1 and CDR2: MDHEN, SYDVKM. CDR3 length equals 15 residues. Trimming took off 7 bases at V and 3 bases at J, with 16 bases between the two ends. The CDR3 DNA reads as TGTGCCAGCACCGTGGGACTGGGCTTCTACAATGAGCAGTTCTTC. It specifies CASTVGLGFYNEQFF. Combining the CDR3 with reference TRBV28 and TRBJ2-1 gives the whole variable domain DVKVTQSSRYLVKRTGEKVFLECVQDMDHENMFWYRQDPGLGLRLIYFSYDVKMKEKGDIPEGYSVSREKKERFSLILESASTNQTSMYLCASTVGLGFYNEQFFGPGTRLTVL.